A selection of T cell receptor beta chains follows, all from one sample in a study of T-cell memory formation after mild COVID-19. Each CDR3 protein gets one entry after TCRdb re-called the 5' RACE reads with MiXCR. This table has 300,000 to 350,000 distinct CDR3 sequences, over 11% appearing once. Sequenced input: PBMCs or a T cell subset sorted from them (not recorded which). Every receptor here comes from a young man who had mild COVID-19 (a few samples of this study predate the infection). Cell type and time point are not known. Each CDR3 is given with its conserved first and last residue. D genes are given only for firm matches. Clone size is stated in some rows and not others, as once, few, many or a class when expanded.

D gene	clone size	J gene	V gene	CDR3 DNA	CDR3 protein
TRBD2	few	TRBJ2-3	TRBV20-1	TGCAGTGCCATCCCGACTAGCGGGGGGGCAACAGATACGCAGTATTTT	CSAIPTSGGATDTQYF
NA	few	TRBJ2-1	TRBV4-2	TGTGCCAGCAGCCAAGCCTCTAGTGGGGGGAGTGACAATGAGCAGTTCTTC	CASSQASSGGSDNEQFF
NA	NA	TRBJ1-1	TRBV7-2	TGTGCCAGCAGCCTTACACGGGGCTTCGGGGACACTGAAGCTTTCTTT	CASSLTRGFGDTEAFF
TRBD1	many	TRBJ2-6	TRBV4-1	TGCGCCAGCAGCCTCAGGGGGCCTGGGGCCAACGTCCTGACTTTC	CASSLRGPGANVLTF
NA	NA	TRBJ2-1	TRBV7-2	TGTGCCAGCAGCTTAGCTGGAAATGGGGGGCTTGAGCAGTTCTTC	CASSLAGNGGLEQFF
NA	few	TRBJ2-1	TRBV9	TGTGCCAGCAGCGTAGTGAGCGGCGGGCCACAGTTCTTC	CASSVVSGGPQFF
NA	NA	TRBJ2-3	TRBV14	TGTGCCAGCAGCCATCTCGGGGCCGGGACGCAGTATTTT	CASSHLGAGTQYF
NA	NA	TRBJ1-2	TRBV14	TGTGCCAGCAGCCAAGGATTAATATCAGGATTTAACTATGGCTACACCTTC	CASSQGLISGFNYGYTF
NA	few	TRBJ2-3	TRBV28	TGTGCCAGCAGTGTCCCCCCCCGGGAGCAGTATTTT	CASSVPPREQYF
NA	NA	TRBJ2-1	TRBV12-5	TGTGCTAGTGGTTTGGTGTTGGGGGGACAAAGCTCCTACAATGAGCAGTTCTTC	CASGLVLGGQSSYNEQFF
NA	many	TRBJ2-3	TRBV7-9	TGTGCCAGCAGCTTAACGCGGCGGCAGAGCACAGATACGCAGTATTTT	CASSLTRRQSTDTQYF
TRBD1	NA	TRBJ1-2	TRBV4-2	TGTGCCAGCAGCCTACAGGGGACGTCAAGCTATGGCTACACCTTC	CASSLQGTSSYGYTF
NA	few	TRBJ1-1	TRBV10-3	TGTGCCATCAGTGAGTCTAGGGGGATCCGAATGAACACTGAAGCTTTCTTT	CAISESRGIRMNTEAFF
NA	NA	TRBJ2-5	TRBV5-1	TGCGCCAGCAGCAGAACTCCGACTAGTGAAGAGACCCAGTACTTC	CASSRTPTSEETQYF
TRBD1	many	TRBJ2-6	TRBV28	TGTGCCAGCAGTGGGACAGTCTCTGGGGCCAACGTCCTGACTTTC	CASSGTVSGANVLTF
NA	few	TRBJ2-3	TRBV5-5	TGTGCCAGCAGCTTGGGAGTCTGGGGAGGCGCGCAGTATTTT	CASSLGVWGGAQYF
NA	many	TRBJ1-1	TRBV11-1	TGTGCCAGCAGCTGGGCGAGTGAAGCTTTCTTT	CASSWASEAFF
TRBD1	many	TRBJ2-5	TRBV4-2	TGTGCCAGCAGCCAAGGACAGGGGGGCGAGACCCAGTACTTC	CASSQGQGGETQYF
NA	NA	TRBJ1-6	TRBV7-6	TGTGCCAGCAGCTCCCCCGGGACCACCCTCCACTTT	CASSSPGTTLHF
NA	NA	TRBJ2-2	TRBV5-6	TGTGCCAGCAGCCTAGGACCCGTCGGGGAGCTGTTTTTT	CASSLGPVGELFF